Below are 5 T cell receptor beta chains sequenced from a single sample in a study of vaccination and CD4 T cells after COVID-19. Treatment: approximately 11-day PBMC culture with coronavirus spike peptide pools or control peptides (ViraFEST assay). An unexposed donor provided the CD4+ T cells, which were collected before the COVID-19 pandemic (2011-2018). Sequencing of cultured CD4+ T cell DNA used the Oncomine TCR Beta short-read assay. TCRdb recomputed calls from the PCR reads with MiXCR, one row per CDR3 protein. Of roughly 5,000 distinct CDR3 sequences in the sample, roughly 60% were seen once. No antigen has been identified for these receptors. The source material was CD4+ T cells from blood, cultured in vitro. All receptors come from a human donor in good health.

The V and J genes are TRBV19 and TRBJ1-1; the D is unclear. V shed 1 base and J shed 1 base, with 7 bases lying between them. Germline V gives CDR1 LNHDA, CDR2 SQIVND (reference sequence). CDR3 length equals 14 residues. Here the CDR3 DNA reads TGTGCCAGTAGTATAGGGGGAGCGAACACTGAAGCTTTCTTT. Its protein product is CASSIGGANTEAFF.

V gene TRBV6-2 or TRBV6-3 combines with J gene TRBJ2-7; tentative D call: TRBD1 (6 bases). CDR1 and CDR2 (germline): MNHEY, SVGEGT. The CDR3 totals 16 residues. Trimming left V 4 bases short and J 4 bases short, with 20 bases between. Written as DNA, the CDR3 is TGTGCCAGCAGTTCCCTCTTACCGGGACACTCTTACGAGCAGTACTTC. Translation gives CASSSLLPGHSYEQYF.

The chain links TRBV19 to TRBJ2-1; TRBD2 matches at 7 bases. Germline loops: CDR1 LNHDA, CDR2 SQIVND (reference sequence). V shed 5 bases and J 7 bases; nucleotides not matched to a gene: 14. The CDR3 is made up of 16 amino acids. CDR3 loop: CASSSGISGLMNEQFF. The CDR3 bases are TGTGCCAGTAGTTCGGGGATTAGCGGGCTCATGAATGAGCAGTTCTTC.

The chain is built from TRBV7-2 and TRBJ2-3, with 8 bases identical to TRBD2. Trimming removed 0 bases from V and 4 bases from J; junction bases left unmatched: 9. Germline CDR1 and CDR2: SGHTA and FQGNSA. The CDR3 is made up of 17 amino acids. This chain's CDR3 is CASSLALGRGASDTQYF. CDR3 nucleotide sequence: TGTGCCAGCAGCTTAGCGCTCGGGCGGGGGGCTTCAGATACGCAGTATTTT.

V usage is TRBV20-1 and J usage is TRBJ2-3; the match to TRBD2 covers 8 bases. The trim removed 6 bases at V and 0 bases at J, leaving 8 bases unmatched. CDR1 and CDR2 (germline): DFQATT, SNEGSKA (reference sequence). This CDR3 spans 15 amino acids. DNA for the CDR3: TGCAGTGCGGACCCGGGACTAGGAAGCACAGATACGCAGTATTTT. Amino acids: CSADPGLGSTDTQYF.